This T cell receptor beta chain was captured by sequencing in a study of regulatory T cells in long-lasting Graves disease. Libraries of TCR beta came from iRepertoire HTBI primers plus Arm-PCR of CDR3 regions. A single record per CDR3 protein comes from TCRdb applying MiXCR to the multiplex PCR reads. The table shows a few hundred thousand distinct CDR3 sequences, with about 17% occurring only once. Sample time point: newly diagnosed GD, antithyroid drugs for less than 3 months. PBMCs provided the RNA from which the TCR library was made. The data also belong to a second study, concerning T cells in Graves' hyperthyroidism and ophthalmopathy. That study reports: A first-round RT-PCR of the TCR CDR3 used the HTBI primer set.

This sequence was found in a woman aged 25 to 45 with Graves disease. The sample was peripheral blood mononuclear cells (PBMCs), taken at new diagnosis, from a patient treated with antithyroid drugs.

CDR3 DNA: TGTGCCAGCAACCCAGGGGGGCAGGGGGCGTCGGGCACTGAAGCTTTCTTT. As protein: CASNPGGQGASGTEAFF. V is TRBV27 and J is TRBJ1-1, with TRBD1 identical over 8 bases. V lost 7 bases, J lost 4 bases, and 17 bases stayed unmatched. This CDR3 is built from 17 residues. Germline V lookup: CDR1 MNHEY, CDR2 SMNVEV (reference sequence).